This T cell receptor beta chain appears in the sequencing data of a study of response to subunit inactivated influenza vaccine. This clonotype was detected only a few times. No antigen is known for it. Findings of the study overall: Researchers suggested that each seasonal influenza vaccination recruits few new T cells.

Trimming took 2 bases from V and 6 from J, leaving 14 bases between them. Germline V gene data show CDR1 as SNHLY and CDR2 as FYNNEI. CDR3 length: 14 residues. Via MiXCR, TCRdb re-called the RT-PCR reads, giving one row per CDR3 protein. The sample shows hundreds of thousands of distinct CDR3 sequences, approximately 14% of them seen only once. Sequencing was performed on PBMCs from blood, taken 11 to 12 days after vaccination. V is TRBV2 and J is TRBJ2-7; TRBD1 or TRBD2 may be the D gene (5 bases each). The sequence came from a man aged 50 to 59 who received an inactivated influenza vaccine. The CDR3 is CASSEWDARSEQYF. The CDR3 DNA reads TGTGCCAGCAGTGAATGGGACGCCCGGTCCGAGCAGTACTTC.